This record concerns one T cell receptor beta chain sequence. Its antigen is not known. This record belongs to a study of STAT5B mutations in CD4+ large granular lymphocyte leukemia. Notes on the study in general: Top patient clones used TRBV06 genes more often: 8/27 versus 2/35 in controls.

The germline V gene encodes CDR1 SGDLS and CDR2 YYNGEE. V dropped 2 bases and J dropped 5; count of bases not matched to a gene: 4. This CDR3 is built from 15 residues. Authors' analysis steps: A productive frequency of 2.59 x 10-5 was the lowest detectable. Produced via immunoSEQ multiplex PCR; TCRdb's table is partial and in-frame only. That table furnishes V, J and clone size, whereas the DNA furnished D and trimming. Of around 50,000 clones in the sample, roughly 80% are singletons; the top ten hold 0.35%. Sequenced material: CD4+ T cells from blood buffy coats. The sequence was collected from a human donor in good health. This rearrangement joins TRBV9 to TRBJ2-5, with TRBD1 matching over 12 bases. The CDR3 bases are TGTGCCAGCAGCGTGGGACAGGGGGCGCGGGAGACCCAGTACTTC. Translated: CASSVGQGARETQYF.